The rows below give T cell receptor beta chains drawn from one sample of a study of blood T cell repertoires in COVID-19. This table comes from immunoSEQ multiplex PCR, and its TCRdb copy is limited to in-frame clones, with some not included. In the table there are hundreds of thousands of clones, around 88% of which are singletons. The sequenced material came from PBMCs or T cells enriched from blood (not recorded which). The receptors originated from a woman under 40 who had been exposed to COVID-19. CDR3s include the opening cysteine and the closing phenylalanine or tryptophan. A D gene is named only where the DNA matches it firmly. The size of a clone is reported for some rows only, either as once, few or many, or as a class for expanded clones.

>TRBD1|-|TRBV5-5|TRBJ2-3
TGTGCCAGCAGCTCACCGGGACAGGGGAAGAAAGATACGCAGTATTTT
CASSSPGQGKKDTQYF
>TRBD1|once|TRBV3-1/TRBV3-2|TRBJ1-4
TGTGCCAGCAGCCCCCGGACAGGGGAGAAACTGTTTTTT
CASSPRTGEKLFF
>-|once|TRBV7-8|TRBJ2-7
TGTGCCAGCAGCTTAGATCAGGGCTCCTTGGTCTTC
CASSLDQGSLVF
>-|-|TRBV3-1/TRBV3-2|TRBJ1-2
TGTGCCAGCAGCCTGGGGCGAAGTGGCTACACCTTC
CASSLGRSGYTF
>TRBD1|-|TRBV5-8|TRBJ1-2
TGTGCCAGCAGCCCTCCGACAGGGGGTGGCTACACCTTC
CASSPPTGGGYTF
>-|-|TRBV2|TRBJ1-4
TGTGCCAGCAGTGTGCGGGTTCTAGTGGAAAAACTGTTTTTT
CASSVRVLVEKLFF
>-|few|TRBV11-2|TRBJ2-7
TGTGCCAGCAGCTTAGGTTCCGGGGAGCGGTGGTACGAGCAGTACTTC
CASSLGSGERWYEQYF
>-|-|TRBV7-2|TRBJ2-4
TGTGCCAGCAGCTTTCATGGGAGGCAGGGCAAAAACATTCAGTACTTC
CASSFHGRQGKNIQYF
>-|-|TRBV5-1|TRBJ2-1
TGCGCCAGCAGCCCGGAGATGGGGGCCCAGTTCTTC
CASSPEMGAQFF
>TRBD1|-|TRBV2|TRBJ2-4
TGTGCCAGCAGTGAAGCGAGGACAGGGAAAAACATTCAGTACTTC
CASSEARTGKNIQYF
>-|few|TRBV28|TRBJ1-5
TGTGCCAGCAGTTTATCAGAGGGTCCTAATCAGCCCCAGCATTTT
CASSLSEGPNQPQHF
>-|-|TRBV3-1/TRBV3-2|TRBJ1-2
TGTGCCAGCAGCCCTGCGATGGGGGCTCGGGTTGGCTACACCTTC
CASSPAMGARVGYTF
>-|-|TRBV6-5|TRBJ2-5
TGTGCCAGCAGTTATGGGCAGACCCAAGAGACCCAGTACTTC
CASSYGQTQETQYF
>TRBD2|-|TRBV13|TRBJ2-3
TGTGCCAGCAGCTTAGTGGGACTAGCGGGAGATACGCAGTATTTT
CASSLVGLAGDTQYF
>-|-|TRBV10-1|TRBJ2-5
TGCGCCAGCAGTGCCGAATCGACTAGTTGGGAGACCCAGTACTTC
CASSAESTSWETQYF
>-|few|TRBV7-9|TRBJ1-2
TGTGCCAGCAGCTTAGGAGGGAACTATGGCTACACCTTC
CASSLGGNYGYTF
>-|few|TRBV5-1|TRBJ2-2
TGCGCCAGCAGCACGGAGGGAAGTTGGGACACCGGGGAGCTGTTTTTT
CASSTEGSWDTGELFF
>-|-|TRBV5-1|TRBJ2-2
TGCGCCAGCAGCTTGGAGGGCTCGGGGTCCGGGGAGCTGTTTTTT
CASSLEGSGSGELFF
>-|-|TRBV15|TRBJ2-1
TGTGCCACCAGCGGATTAGGGGGGGGCTCCTACAATGAGCAGTTCTTC
CATSGLGGGSYNEQFF
>TRBD1|few|TRBV20-1|TRBJ1-6
TGCAGTGCAAGTGACAGGGTGGATTCACCCCTCCACTTT
CSASDRVDSPLHF
>-|-|TRBV7-3|TRBJ1-1
TGTGCCAGCAGCTTAACGTCCAGAAATCCGAACACTGAAGCTTTCTTT
CASSLTSRNPNTEAFF
>-|-|TRBV27|TRBJ1-1
TGTGCCAGCAGTTTTCTCTCAGGTCGGAACAGCACTGAAGCTTTCTTT
CASSFLSGRNSTEAFF
>TRBD1|-|TRBV5-6|TRBJ1-1
TGTGCCAGCAGCCAGGGGCAGGGGGCGACTTTCTTT
CASSQGQGATFF
>TRBD1|-|TRBV5-6|TRBJ2-5
TGTGCCAGCAGCCAGATCGGGACAGGCGGCCAAGAGACCCAGTACTTC
CASSQIGTGGQETQYF
>-|-|TRBV2|TRBJ2-3
TGTGCCAGCAGGTCCCTAGCAGATACGCAGTATTTT
CASRSLADTQYF
>TRBD2|-|TRBV5-1|TRBJ2-5
TGCGCCAGCACCCGACGAGCGGGGGGGCCTGGTGAGACCCAGTACTTC
CASTRRAGGPGETQYF
>-|-|TRBV3-1/TRBV3-2|TRBJ2-1
TGTGCCAGCAGCCAGGGGGGTGGGTGGAACTACAATGAGCAGTTCTTC
CASSQGGGWNYNEQFF
>TRBD2|-|TRBV30|TRBJ2-1
TGTGCCTGGGGAGATCTAGCGGCCTACAATGAGCAGTTCTTC
CAWGDLAAYNEQFF
>TRBD2|once|TRBV7-9|TRBJ2-3
TGTGCCAGCAGCTCCTCGATGACTAGCGGGGACCGCACAGATACGCAGTATTTT
CASSSSMTSGDRTDTQYF
>-|-|TRBV27|TRBJ1-3
TGTGCCAGCGGGGGGGTAGGAACAGTCAGCTCTGGAAACACCATATATTTT
CASGGVGTVSSGNTIYF
>-|-|TRBV5-1|TRBJ2-3
TGCGCCAGCAGCTTGGGACAGGACCTCACAGATACGCAGTATTTT
CASSLGQDLTDTQYF
>-|-|TRBV5-1|TRBJ1-2
TGCGCCAGCAGTTCGACTGGGTCCCACTATGGCTACACCTTC
CASSSTGSHYGYTF
>TRBD1|-|TRBV13|TRBJ2-7
TGTGCCAGCAGCTCCGGGACAGCCGTAAGTTACGAGCAGTACTTC
CASSSGTAVSYEQYF
>TRBD1|-|TRBV5-1|TRBJ1-1
TGCGCCAGCAGCTTGAGACCAGGGGGCAGGGACACTGAAGCTTTCTTT
CASSLRPGGRDTEAFF
>TRBD1|once|TRBV6-5|TRBJ2-1
TGTGCCAGCATTGCGGACAGGGTCAATGAGCAGTTCTTC
CASIADRVNEQFF
>TRBD2|-|TRBV4-1|TRBJ2-7
TGCGCCAGCAGCCAAGGCCTAGCGGGGGGAACCTACGAGCAGTACTTC
CASSQGLAGGTYEQYF
>-|-|TRBV30|TRBJ2-5
TGTGCCTGGAGTCGGGCAGGGGAGACCCAGTACTTC
CAWSRAGETQYF
>TRBD2|-|TRBV24-1|TRBJ2-7
TGTGCCACCAGTGATCACCGGACTAGGGCGGGGGGCTCCGCCTCCTACGAGCAGTACTTC
CATSDHRTRAGGSASYEQYF
>-|once|TRBV4-1|TRBJ1-5
TGCGCCAGCAGCCAAGAATTGAGGGCTCGTCGCAATCAGCCCCAGCATTTT
CASSQELRARRNQPQHF
>-|-|TRBV6-6|TRBJ1-1
TGTGCCAGCAGTCTCGGGGAGGGAGGGGTGTGGGGCACTGAAGCTTTCTTT
CASSLGEGGVWGTEAFF
>-|-|TRBV29-1|TRBJ2-3
TGCAGCGTTGAGAGAGTTAACGCAGATACGCAGTATTTT
CSVERVNADTQYF
>-|few|TRBV29-1|TRBJ1-2
TGCAGCGTCAACAGGGCTAACTATGGCTACACCTTC
CSVNRANYGYTF
>TRBD1|-|TRBV7-2|TRBJ1-4
TGTGCCAGCAGCTTACACAGGGGGGTGGGCGAAAAACTGTTTTTT
CASSLHRGVGEKLFF
>-|once|TRBV12-3/TRBV12-4|TRBJ1-3
TGTGCCAGCAGTTTTCGTAACACCATATATTTT
CASSFRNTIYF
>-|-|TRBV5-4|TRBJ1-4
TGTGCCAGCAGCGGGGGGGGACTGGGTAATGAAAAACTGTTTTTT
CASSGGGLGNEKLFF
>-|few|TRBV9|TRBJ2-1
TGTGCCAGCAGCGACCCGGGCCGAGGGAATGAGCAGTTCTTC
CASSDPGRGNEQFF
>-|-|TRBV2|TRBJ1-5
TGTGCCAGCAGTGAAGGGCAGGCCCTCAATCAGCCCCAGCATTTT
CASSEGQALNQPQHF
>-|-|TRBV5-1|TRBJ1-2
TGCGCCAGCAGCTTGGCTACCGGAGGCCCTGGCTACACCTTC
CASSLATGGPGYTF
>TRBD2|-|TRBV4-1|TRBJ2-7
TGCGCCAGCAGTCCGGGACTAGCATACGAGCAGTACTTC
CASSPGLAYEQYF
>-|-|TRBV3-1/TRBV3-2|TRBJ2-7
TGTGCCAGCAGCCAAGGACAAAGAAGCTCCTACGAGCAGTACTTC
CASSQGQRSSYEQYF
>TRBD2|-|TRBV9|TRBJ2-2
TGTGCCAGCAGCCCCTCTGCGGGGGGACTTGCGAACACCGGGGAGCTGTTTTTT
CASSPSAGGLANTGELFF
>TRBD2|once|TRBV9|TRBJ2-4
TGTGCCAGCAGCGCGGGACTAGGAGTCGACATTCAGTACTTC
CASSAGLGVDIQYF
>-|-|TRBV9|TRBJ2-1
TGTGCCAGCAGCGTACTATCAGGCTATGAGCAGTTCTTC
CASSVLSGYEQFF
>TRBD1|-|TRBV24-1|TRBJ1-2
TGTGCCACCCAGGGGGTTAATGGCTACACCTTC
CATQGVNGYTF
>TRBD1|-|TRBV30|TRBJ2-7
TGTGCCTGGGGGGGACAGGGGAAATTAGAGCAGTACTTC
CAWGGQGKLEQYF
>TRBD1|-|TRBV7-2|TRBJ1-5
TGTGCCAGCAGCTTATACAGGGGTAGCAATCAGCCCCAGCATTTT
CASSLYRGSNQPQHF